In this sample, the clone carrying this T cell receptor beta chain turned up once. This entry comes from a study of identifying expanded T cells in peripheral blood. The CDR3 has 17 residues. Germline values: CDR1 MDHEN, CDR2 SYDVKM. Trimming stripped 7 bases from V and 5 bases from J, with 23 bases between. Libraries were prepared by immunoSEQ multiplex PCR; TCRdb keeps only in-frame clonotypes and omits some of them. The sample includes approximately 140,000 clones, 86% of them seen just once. The V and J genes are TRBV28 and TRBJ1-4, with a possible D match to TRBD1 (5 bases). The clonotype was recovered from a person aged 18 to 75 in good health. The sequencing input was blood. CDR3 nucleotide sequence: TGTGCCAGCAAGAGCGACCTGTACTCTGGGGGGAATGAAAAACTGTTTTTT. Protein product: CASKSDLYSGGNEKLFF.